The 30 T cell receptor beta chains below come from one sample, sequenced in a study of CD8 T cells in Susac syndrome. Random hexamers served to reverse transcribe roughly 0.45 to 1 ug RNA. TCRdb fed the immunoSEQ multiplex PCR reads into MiXCR, producing one record per CDR3 protein. The table lists roughly 150,000 distinct CDR3 sequences, 85% to 95% of them singletons. Sequenced input: CD4+ T cells from PBMCs. The receptor set was obtained from a human donor with Susac syndrome.

This chain joins TRBV2 and TRBJ1-2, with 7 bases lining up with TRBD1. Germline lookup yields CDR1 SNHLY and CDR2 FYNNEI. There are 14 residues in the CDR3. V was clipped by 4 bases and J by 6 bases; unmatched bases: 8. The CDR3 reads CASSVSGGKDGYTF. The CDR3 coding sequence is TGTGCCAGCAGTGTGTCAGGGGGAAAGGATGGCTACACCTTC.

The rearrangement links TRBV25-1 to TRBJ2-1, with no clear D. This CDR3 spans 17 amino acids. Germline V gene data show CDR1 as MGHDK and CDR2 as SYGVNS. V gave up 3 bases and J gave up 0 bases, with 15 bases separating them. The CDR3 loop reads CASSDPYSNYSYNEQFF. For the CDR3, the DNA is TGTGCCAGCAGTGACCCTTACAGTAACTACTCCTACAATGAGCAGTTCTTC.

The chain combines TRBV25-1 with TRBJ2-7, with a tentative D call TRBD1 (6 bases). This CDR3 has 12 residues. Trimming cost V 8 bases and J 2 bases, with 10 bases left between them. CDR1 is MGHDK, CDR2 SYGVNS, per germline. The CDR3 loop is CASATGAYEQYF. CDR3 DNA: TGTGCCAGCGCGACAGGCGCCTACGAGCAGTACTTC.

The chain has TRBV29-1 and TRBJ1-1, with D uncertain. Trimming shortened V by 3 bases and J by 2 bases, and 13 bases separated the two germline ends. Looked up from germline, CDR1 is SQVTM and CDR2 is ANQGSEA. The CDR3 extends over 14 amino acids. The CDR3 here is CSVERGHHNTEAFF. DNA of the CDR3: TGCAGCGTTGAGAGAGGCCACCACAACACTGAAGCTTTCTTT.

V usage is TRBV29-1 and J usage is TRBJ2-2, with a possible D match to TRBD2 (6 bases). This CDR3 comprises 13 residues. Germline CDR1 and CDR2: SQVTM and ANQGSEA. V dropped 3 bases and J dropped 4 bases, with 9 bases sitting between them. The CDR3 spells CSVDGGFTGELFF. The DNA for the CDR3 is TGCAGCGTTGACGGGGGATTCACCGGGGAGCTGTTTTTT.

This sequence joins TRBV7-2 and TRBJ2-7; the match to TRBD1 covers 7 bases. The CDR3 contains 15 residues. Germline V CDR1 and CDR2: SGHTA, FQGNSA. V lost 3 bases, J lost 2 bases, and 7 bases stayed unmatched. CDR3 sequence reads: CASSFQPGQTYEQYF. The CDR3 DNA is TGTGCCAGCAGCTTTCAACCGGGACAGACCTACGAGCAGTACTTC.

J is TRBJ1-4 and V is TRBV29-1, with D possibly TRBD1 on 5 matching bases. Germline CDR1 is SQVTM and CDR2 is ANQGSEA. Trimming took off 4 bases at V and 2 bases at J, with 17 bases between the two ends. CDR3 length equals 16 residues. CDR3 DNA: TGCAGCGTTGGCCTGACAGAAGGTCGCACTAATGAAAAACTGTTTTTT. Its protein product is CSVGLTEGRTNEKLFF.

The rearrangement joins TRBV15 to TRBJ2-7; 9 bases are shared with TRBD1. Germline trimming cut 4 bases from V and 6 bases from J; bases unmatched to any gene: 10. The germline gives CDR1 LNHNV, CDR2 YYDKDF (reference sequence). The CDR3 loop spans 15 amino acids. Written as DNA, the CDR3 is TGTGCCACCAGCATCCCCGGGACAGGGAGGGGCGAGCAGTACTTC. As protein: CATSIPGTGRGEQYF.

This sequence joins TRBV29-1 and TRBJ2-7; 7 bases fit TRBD1. With V trimmed by 2 bases and J by 2 bases, 15 bases remained unmatched. CDR1 and CDR2 (germline): SQVTM, ANQGSEA. There are 17 residues in the CDR3. This CDR3 is CSVEFRRGTVDAYEQYF. The CDR3 nucleotides are TGCAGCGTTGAATTCCGCAGGGGGACAGTGGATGCCTACGAGCAGTACTTC.

The chain recombines TRBV20-1 with TRBJ2-7; D is perhaps TRBD2 (5 bases). The V and J ends lost 6 bases and 5 bases respectively, with 11 bases between them. The CDR3 contains 11 residues. Germline values: CDR1 DFQATT, CDR2 SNEGSKA (reference sequence). The CDR3 nucleotides are TGCAGTGCGGAAGCTAGCCACGAGCAGTACTTC. This gives the protein CSAEASHEQYF.

The V call is TRBV6-1, the J call TRBJ1-2; 8 nucleotides line up with TRBD1. This CDR3 has 16 amino acids. V trimming: 6 bases; J trimming: 4 bases; junction bases outside the gene matches: 13. Germline loops: CDR1 MNHNS, CDR2 SASEGT. CDR3 loop: CASRSTLGTGTYGYTF. CDR3 nucleotide sequence: TGTGCCAGCAGATCAACCCTGGGGACAGGCACCTATGGCTACACCTTC.

The CDR3 spells CASSKRTRYNEQFF. The CDR3 DNA reads as TGTGCCAGCAGTAAACGGACGAGATACAATGAGCAGTTCTTC. The chain recombines TRBV27 with TRBJ2-1; D gene uncertain. Germline lookup yields CDR1 MNHEY and CDR2 SMNVEV (reference sequence). Trimming took 5 bases from V and 4 from J, leaving 12 bases between them. The CDR3 runs to 14 residues.

The chain carries TRBV9 and TRBJ2-1, with no clear D. CDR1 is SGDLS and CDR2 is YYNGEE in the germline V gene. V lost 4 bases, J lost 9 bases, and 23 bases lay in between. The length of the CDR3 is 16 residues. DNA for the CDR3: TGTGCCAGCAGCCAACACAGTGCTGGGGTGATCGGTGAGCAGTTCTTC. Amino acids: CASSQHSAGVIGEQFF.

The CDR3 loop reads CASSQGTQDQCEQYF. CDR3 in DNA: TGCGCCAGCAGCCAGGGTACACAGGATCAATGCGAGCAGTACTTC. The chain combines TRBV5-1 with TRBJ2-7; a weak D match, TRBD1 (5 bases). Trimming removed 4 bases at V and 6 bases at J, with 20 bases between. The germline gives CDR1 SGHRS, CDR2 YFSETQ. This CDR3 contains 15 residues.

The genes are TRBV6-1 and TRBJ1-2, with unresolved D. This CDR3 region has 17 residues. Trimming took off 7 bases at V and 4 bases at J, with 25 bases between the two ends. Per the germline V gene, CDR1 is MNHNS and CDR2 is SASEGT. The CDR3 spells CASTHWGEGGSGYGYTF. As DNA, the CDR3 is TGTGCCAGCACCCACTGGGGAGAGGGCGGATCAGGCTATGGCTACACCTTC.

V and J are TRBV20-1 and TRBJ1-6; 7 nucleotides agree with TRBD1. The junction had 9 bases not matched to a gene; V was cut back by 6 bases and J by 7 bases. The CDR3 is 14 residues long. The V gene's germline CDR1 is DFQATT and CDR2 SNEGSKA (reference sequence). The CDR3 region has the DNA TGCAGTGCAACCGGGACAGTGATAAATTCACCCCTCCACTTT. This translates into CSATGTVINSPLHF.

This clonotype was seen a handful of times. This rearrangement joins TRBV12-3 or TRBV12-4 to TRBJ2-7, with D hard to call. The CDR3 covers 11 residues. Trimming removed 4 bases at V and 6 bases at J, with 7 bases between. CDR3 in DNA: TGTGCCAGCAGTTCTTCATTCGAGCAGTACTTC. Protein product: CASSSSFEQYF.

V is TRBV20-1 and J is TRBJ2-5; D gene uncertain. The V and J ends lost 5 bases and 4 bases respectively, with 17 bases between them. The CDR3 spans 14 residues. Germline-derived CDR1 and CDR2 are DFQATT and SNEGSKA (reference sequence). The CDR3 sequence: CSAHLTDATETQYF. CDR3 sequence (DNA): TGCAGTGCTCACCTTACGGATGCTACAGAGACCCAGTACTTC.

This rearrangement joins TRBV18 to TRBJ2-1; possible D gene TRBD2, 5 bases. Germline assignment: CDR1 KGHSH and CDR2 LQKENI. V shed 2 bases and J shed 6 bases, with 14 bases lying between them. The CDR3 runs to 15 residues. The CDR3 is CASSPEASRANEQFF. The CDR3 region has the DNA TGTGCCAGCTCACCAGAGGCTAGCCGGGCCAATGAGCAGTTCTTC.

V usage is TRBV4-3 and J usage is TRBJ2-2; 7 positions match TRBD1. The CDR3 extends over 16 amino acids. The junction had 5 bases not matched to a gene; V was cut back by 3 bases and J by 1 base. Germline lookup yields CDR1 LGHNA and CDR2 YSLEER. As DNA, the CDR3 is TGCGCCAGCAGCCACCCAGGGGGAGAGAACACCGGGGAGCTGTTTTTT. Translating gives CASSHPGGENTGELFF.

This sequence joins TRBV25-1 and TRBJ2-7; 10 bases agree with TRBD1. Looked up from germline, CDR1 is MGHDK and CDR2 is SYGVNS. CDR3 size: 15 residues. Trimming at V came to 1 base and at J to 5 bases, leaving 5 bases not matched to a gene. CDR3 residues: CASSELGQGRNEQYF. CDR3 nucleotides: TGTGCCAGCAGTGAATTGGGACAGGGGAGGAACGAGCAGTACTTC.

J is TRBJ1-2 and V is TRBV4-1; weak D call: TRBD1 (6 bases). CDR1 is MGHRA, CDR2 YSYEKL, per germline. This CDR3 region has 15 residues. V gave up 5 bases and J gave up 5 bases, with 18 bases separating them. The CDR3 region has the DNA TGCGCCAGCAGCGTCCCCGGGACAAGGTTTTATGGCTACACCTTC. Protein product: CASSVPGTRFYGYTF.

The chain combines TRBV7-8 with TRBJ2-3, with 8 nucleotides matching TRBD2. The germline CDR1 and CDR2 sequences are SGHVS and FQNEAQ. V lost 5 bases, J lost 3 bases, and 10 bases stayed unmatched. The CDR3 has 16 amino acids. The CDR3 region has the DNA TGTGCCAGCAGCCAATCCGCGGGGGGTTCGACAGATACGCAGTATTTT. It specifies CASSQSAGGSTDTQYF.

V and J are TRBV29-1 and TRBJ1-4; D gene unclear. V gave up 7 bases and J gave up 5 bases, with 14 bases separating them. The germline V gene encodes CDR1 SQVTM and CDR2 ANQGSEA. This CDR3 is 13 amino acids long. CDR3 nucleotide sequence: TGCAGCGCCATAAACCGGGAGAATGAAAAACTGTTTTTT. Translation: CSAINRENEKLFF.

The chain joins TRBV23-1 to TRBJ2-2, with 8 bases that match TRBD2. TRBV23-1 is given ORF status, its function remaining uncertain. The trim removed 4 bases at V and 5 bases at J, leaving 12 bases unmatched. This CDR3 is built from 17 residues. The CDR3 DNA reads as TGCGCCAGCAGTCGAACGGGGGGGCAATTGCCTACCGGGGAGCTGTTTTTT. Translating gives CASSRTGGQLPTGELFF.

This chain links TRBV7-9 with TRBJ1-2; D perhaps matches TRBD1 (5 bases). CDR1 is SEHNR, CDR2 FQNEAQ, per germline (reference sequence). The CDR3 loop spans 15 amino acids. The germline V and J ends were trimmed by 5 bases and 4 bases, with 17 bases remaining between them. In nucleotides, the CDR3 is TGTGCCAGCAGCCTCTCGCAGACAGAAGTCTATGGCTACACCTTC. It codes for CASSLSQTEVYGYTF.

This clonotype was seen just once. This rearrangement joins TRBV24-1 to TRBJ2-5; D possibly uses TRBD1 or TRBD2 (6 bases each). The germline CDR1 and CDR2 sequences are KGHDR and SFDVKD. V lost 3 bases and J lost 4, with 17 bases in between. This CDR3 comprises 16 residues. CDR3 coding DNA: TGTGCCACCAGTGATCCGACCCCGGGGGCTGGAGAGACCCAGTACTTC. Amino acids: CATSDPTPGAGETQYF.

This chain joins TRBV29-1 and TRBJ2-7; 7 bases fit TRBD2. The ends lost 4 bases at V and 5 bases at J; junction bases unmatched: 8. Germline CDR1 and CDR2: SQVTM and ANQGSEA. This CDR3 contains 13 residues. Here the CDR3 reads CSVAGGNTDEQYF. CDR3 bases: TGCAGCGTTGCGGGAGGAAATACGGACGAGCAGTACTTC.

The chain carries TRBV6-5 and TRBJ1-5, with D perhaps TRBD1 (6 bases). Germline assignment: CDR1 MNHEY and CDR2 SVGAGI. V gave up 6 bases and J gave up 4 bases, with 13 bases separating them. This CDR3 contains 14 residues. Written as DNA, the CDR3 is TGTGCCAGCAGGGCCGGGACACCTAATCAGCCCCAGCATTTT. Its translation is CASRAGTPNQPQHF.

This sequence joins TRBV3-1 and TRBJ2-5; D unclear. V lost 6 bases to trimming and J lost 5 bases, with 7 bases between them. The CDR3 is 11 amino acids. Germline V gene lookup returns CDR1 LGHDT and CDR2 YNNKEL (reference sequence). The CDR3 protein is CASRGMETQYF. DNA of the CDR3: TGTGCCAGCAGAGGTATGGAGACCCAGTACTTC.